These 9 T cell receptor beta chains were all obtained from the same sample, sequenced in a study of blood T cell repertoires in COVID-19. TCRdb's table, derived via immunoSEQ multiplex PCR, lists solely in-frame clones and lacks some. The sample lists just over 300,000 clones, around nine tenths seen once, with about 9.5% in the top ten. Sequenced input: PBMCs or T cells enriched from blood (not recorded which). These receptors all stem from a woman aged 40 to 55 who had recovered from COVID-19.

The J gene is TRBJ1-1, the V gene TRBV25-1, with a possible D match to TRBD1 (5 bases). V lost 8 bases and J 0 bases, leaving 19 bases between the germline ends. The CDR3 loop spans 16 amino acids. CDR1 is MGHDK and CDR2 is SYGVNS in the germline V gene. The CDR3 nucleotides are TGTGCCAGCTCCCCTCAGGGCCACCGGATGAACACTGAAGCTTTCTTT. Translated: CASSPQGHRMNTEAFF.

The chain couples TRBV5-4 to TRBJ2-3; no clear D gene. With 5 bases removed from V and 6 bases from J, the gap between germline ends came to 10 bases. CDR1 and CDR2 from the germline V gene are SGHNT and YYREEE (reference sequence). This CDR3 region has 12 residues. CDR3 DNA: TGTGCCAGCAGTTCTACTTGGGATACGCAGTATTTT. As protein: CASSSTWDTQYF.

The genes are TRBV9 and TRBJ2-1; 9 bases fit TRBD2. The ends lost 0 bases at V and 8 bases at J; junction bases unmatched: 3. The CDR3 has 14 residues. CDR1 is SGDLS, CDR2 YYNGEE, per germline. CDR3 nucleotides: TGTGCCAGCAGCGTAGTTAGCGGGAGCGATGAGCAGTTCTTC. Amino acid sequence: CASSVVSGSDEQFF.

This chain connects TRBV4-3 to TRBJ2-5; 8 nucleotides agree with TRBD1. The CDR3 covers 15 residues. After removal of 0 bases from V and 5 bases from J, the junction contained 5 bases not matched to a gene. Germline values: CDR1 LGHNA, CDR2 YSLEER. The CDR3 nucleotides read TGCGCCAGCAGCCAAGATGTGGACAGGGCTGAGACCCAGTACTTC. Its translation: CASSQDVDRAETQYF.

This chain joins TRBV7-8 and TRBJ1-5; 7 bases are shared with TRBD1. The V and J ends lost 1 base and 5 bases, in that order; junction bases with no gene match: 8. In germline, CDR1 is SGHVS, CDR2 FQNEAQ. This CDR3 is built from 16 residues. The CDR3, as DNA: TGTGCCAGCAGCTTAGATCAGACAGGGAAGGATCAGCCCCAGCATTTT. This translates into CASSLDQTGKDQPQHF. The full variable domain, in which reference TRBV7-8 and TRBJ1-5 provide the parts outside the CDR3, is GAGVSQSPRYKVAKRGQDVALRCDPISGHVSLFWYQQALGQGPEFLTYFQNEAQLDKSGLPSDRFFAERPEGSVSTLKIQRTQQEDSAVYLCASSLDQTGKDQPQHFGDGTRLSIL.

The chain joins TRBV7-2 to TRBJ1-4; 8 bases are a match to TRBD1. The junction had 6 bases not matched to a gene; V was cut back by 1 base and J by 5 bases. Germline V gene lookup returns CDR1 SGHTA and CDR2 FQGNSA. The CDR3 spans 16 residues. DNA of the CDR3: TGTGCCAGCAGCTTAGTAGGCAGGGGGCGGAATGAAAAACTGTTTTTT. As protein: CASSLVGRGRNEKLFF.

The V gene is TRBV21-1, the J gene TRBJ2-3; the table assigns TRBD1, which was not confirmed against the DNA. TRBV21-1 is listed as a pseudogene. This CDR3 is built from 12 residues. The CDR3 loop is CASSRGPDTQYF. The CDR3 nucleotides are TGTGCCAGCAGCAGGGGGCCAGATACGCAGTATTTT.

The chain joins TRBV5-1 to TRBJ2-4, with TRBD2 matching over 14 bases. The CDR3 is 17 residues long. Germline loops: CDR1 SGHRS, CDR2 YFSETQ. J gave up 5 bases and V 2 bases, and 6 bases lay outside the gene matches. This chain's CDR3 is CASSFGPTSGRENIQYF. CDR3 bases: TGCGCCAGCAGCTTTGGGCCGACTAGCGGGAGGGAAAACATTCAGTACTTC.

The chain carries TRBV18 and TRBJ2-2, with D hard to call. Trimming left V 2 bases short and J 10 bases short, with 14 bases between. This CDR3 is built from 14 residues. Germline-derived CDR1 and CDR2 are KGHSH and LQKENI. In nucleotides, the CDR3 is TGTGCCAGCTCACCATCAGGAAAATTGGAGGAGCTGTTTTTT. Amino acid sequence: CASSPSGKLEELFF.